These 2 T cell receptor beta chains share one sample of origin, sequenced in a study of cytomegalovirus exposure and HLA in healthy donors. The PCR had 60 Vbeta and 13 Jbeta primers. This table comes from immunoSEQ multiplex PCR, and its TCRdb copy is limited to in-frame clones, with some not included. This repertoire shows some 150,000 clones, approximately 79% found once; its top ten account for under 3%. Specimen: PBMCs. The source of these receptors is a woman in her twenties or thirties in good health and CMV-seronegative.

This chain joins TRBV4-3 and TRBJ1-5, with 7 bases lining up with TRBD1. The ends lost 4 bases at V and 0 bases at J; junction bases unmatched: 3. From germline, CDR1 is LGHNA and CDR2 YSLEER. This CDR3 is 15 amino acids long. CDR3 sequence reads: CASSRDSSSNQPQHF. The CDR3, as DNA: TGCGCCAGCAGCCGGGACAGCAGTAGCAATCAGCCCCAGCATTTT.

The V call is TRBV29-1, the J call TRBJ1-3, with 8 bases that match TRBD1. Losses at the gene ends were 4 bases for V and 4 bases for J; bases not matched to a gene: 6. CDR3 length equals 14 residues. Per the germline V gene, CDR1 is SQVTM and CDR2 is ANQGSEA. The CDR3 protein is CSVADRGSGNTIYF. The CDR3 DNA sequence: TGCAGCGTTGCCGACAGGGGATCCGGAAACACCATATATTTT.